The clone carrying this T cell receptor (beta chain) occurred a few times. The target antigen is unknown. The data stem from a study of CD8 T cells in ankylosing spondylitis. General study points: Blood of patients with ankylosing spondylitis appeared to be characterized by a TCR beta motif of several highly homologous variants. In synovial fluid and blood from reactive arthritis, some motif variants were previously reported.

TCRdb independently ran MiXCR on the 5' RACE reads; one entry per CDR3 protein. The table includes some 840,000 distinct CDR3 sequences, approximately 12% detected once. Germline CDR1 MNHNS, CDR2 SASEGT. This CDR3 region has 15 residues. The V end lost 4 bases, the J end lost 2 bases, and 11 bases lay between the germline ends. This clonotype originated in a male donor with ankylosing spondylitis. The chain is built from TRBV6-1 and TRBJ1-4; unclear D gene. The source material was blood, either unsorted or a sorted T cell fraction (not recorded which). The CDR3 is CASSAGSATNEKLFF. Here the CDR3 DNA reads TGTGCCAGCAGTGCGGGTTCCGCCACTAATGAAAAACTGTTTTTT.